This T cell receptor beta chain was observed in a study of blood T cell repertoires in COVID-19. Overall study: In each case, the material was cDNA or gDNA derived from T cells, B-cell-depleted T cells, or PBMCs.

The CDR3 consists of 15 residues. CDR1 and CDR2 from the germline V gene are MNHEY and SVGAGI. V was clipped by 0 bases and J by 1 base, with 9 bases between them. Methods used by the authors: How many nucleated cells were present was estimated from reference gene primer amplification. Clones were read by immunoSEQ multiplex PCR, and TCRdb kept only the in-frame ones, dropping some. The DNA gave D and trimming, while V, J and clone size come from that table. The sample has 250,000 or so clones, 87% seen once. The source material was PBMCs or T cells enriched from blood (not recorded which). This receptor was taken from a woman under 40 with acute COVID-19. The chain recombines TRBV6-5 with TRBJ1-1; D call uncertain. CDR3 DNA sequence: TGTGCCAGCAGTTACTCGAGGCGGAAGAACACTGAAGCTTTCTTT. It is translated as CASSYSRRKNTEAFF.